The TCR beta chain described here comes from a study of blood T cells in healthy people across ages. Notes on the study in general: Age brought a roughly linear fall in TCR beta diversity measured per million T cells.

A word on this clonotype: Antigen: not known.

Then a second PCR, running about 6 to 12 cycles, was carried out with a sample-barcoded 5' primer and a J-beta primer mix. In TCRdb, the 5' RACE reads were re-called with MiXCR into one record per CDR3 protein. Found here are about 1.8 million distinct CDR3 sequences, about 50% of them singletons; the top ten hold approximately 2.1%. Per germline, CDR1 MNHEY and CDR2 SVGAGI. V was shortened by 6 bases and J by 7 bases, with 18 bases between the two germline ends. This CDR3 contains 14 residues. The TCR sequence derives from a middle-aged woman in good health. The chain links TRBV6-5 to TRBJ1-2, with D tentatively TRBD1 (5 bases). Sample: blood. The CDR3 here is CASSPPGGIGGYTF. The CDR3 bases are TGTGCCAGCAGCCCCCCGGGGGGGATCGGTGGCTACACCTTC.